This T cell receptor (beta chain) was profiled in a study of T cells after yellow fever vaccination. V gave up 3 bases and J gave up 8 bases, with 15 bases separating them. The CDR3 spans 13 residues. CDR1 SGHDT and CDR2 YYEEEE come from the germline V gene. TCRdb re-called the 5' RACE reads with MiXCR, one entry per CDR3 protein. The sample shows about 99,000 distinct CDR3 sequences, about 5.8% of them seen only once. The rearrangement uses TRBV5-6 and TRBJ2-7; no firm D call. Material: CD8+ T cells sorted from PBMCs, obtained 10 days after the yellow fever booster vaccination. The receptor's source is a man between 18 and 29 years old who received the YFV17D yellow fever vaccine. This chain's CDR3 is CASSSSSWLKQYV. Written as DNA, the CDR3 is TGTGCCAGCAGCTCCTCTTCTTGGCTGAAGCAGTACGTC.